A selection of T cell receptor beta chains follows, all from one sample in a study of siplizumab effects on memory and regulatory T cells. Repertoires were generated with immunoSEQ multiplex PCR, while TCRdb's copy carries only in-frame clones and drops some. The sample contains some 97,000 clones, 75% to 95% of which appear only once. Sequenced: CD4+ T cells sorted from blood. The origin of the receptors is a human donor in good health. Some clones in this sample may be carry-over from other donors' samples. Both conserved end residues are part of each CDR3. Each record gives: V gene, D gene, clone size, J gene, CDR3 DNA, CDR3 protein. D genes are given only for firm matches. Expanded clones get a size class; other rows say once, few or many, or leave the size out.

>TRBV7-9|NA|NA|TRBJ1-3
TGTGCCAGCAGCAACCCCTTCTCTGGAAACACCATATATTTT
CASSNPFSGNTIYF
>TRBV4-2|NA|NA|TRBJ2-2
TGTGCCAGCAGCCAAGATAATCCGGGGACCGGGGAGCTGTTTTTT
CASSQDNPGTGELFF
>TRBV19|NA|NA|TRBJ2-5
TGTGCCAGTAGTATGGGGCAACTACAAGAGACCCAGTACTTC
CASSMGQLQETQYF
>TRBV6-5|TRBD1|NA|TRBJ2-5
TGTGCCAGCAGTTACTCGAGTACAGGGGGCTTACAGACCCAGTACTTC
CASSYSSTGGLQTQYF
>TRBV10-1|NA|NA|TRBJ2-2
TGCGCCAGCAGTGAGTCGAGTGGGGCCGGGGAGCTGTTTTTT
CASSESSGAGELFF
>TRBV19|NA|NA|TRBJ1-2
TGTGCCAGTAGTATCAACAGGCTCGGCTATGGCTACACCTTC
CASSINRLGYGYTF
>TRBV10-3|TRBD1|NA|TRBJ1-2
TGTGCCATCAGAACTAGGGCCCTGGGACAGGGAGGGTTTATTGGCTACACCTTC
CAIRTRALGQGGFIGYTF
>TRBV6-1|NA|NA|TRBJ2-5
TGTGCCAGCAGCCTCAGCCAAGAGACCCAGTACTTC
CASSLSQETQYF
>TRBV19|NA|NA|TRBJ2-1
TGTGCCAGTAGTATAGTAGGGCAGTGGGTTAACAATGAGCAGTTCTTC
CASSIVGQWVNNEQFF
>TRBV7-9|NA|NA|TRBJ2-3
TGTGCCGCGGGGCGGGCAGATACGCAGTATTTT
CAAGRADTQYF
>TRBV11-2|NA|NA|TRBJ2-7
TGTGCCAGCAGCTTAGATGGAGTCTTGCGAGGGGTTCGATACGAGCAGTACTTC
CASSLDGVLRGVRYEQYF
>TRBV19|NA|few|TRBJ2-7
TGTGCCAGTAGTACCGATCGGACATCCTACGAGCAGTACTTC
CASSTDRTSYEQYF
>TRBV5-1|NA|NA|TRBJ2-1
TGCGCCAGCAGCTTGCCCGACCCCCACAATGAGCAGTTCTTC
CASSLPDPHNEQFF
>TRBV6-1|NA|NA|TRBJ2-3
TGTGCCAGCAGTCCTAGCCCTAGCACAGATACGCAGTATTTT
CASSPSPSTDTQYF
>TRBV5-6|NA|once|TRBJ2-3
TGTGCCAGCAGCTTGTACAGGGACTACCCTTCAGATACGCAGTATTTT
CASSLYRDYPSDTQYF
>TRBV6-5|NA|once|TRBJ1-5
TGTGCCAGCAGTTACTCGACGTCGAGTCAGCCCCAGCATTTT
CASSYSTSSQPQHF
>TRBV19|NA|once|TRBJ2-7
TGTGCCAGTAGTAGAGGGTTGGGGTTATACGAGCAGTACTTC
CASSRGLGLYEQYF
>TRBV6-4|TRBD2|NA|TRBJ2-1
TGTGCCAGCAGTTTAGGGACTAGTAAGTACTATGAGCAGTTCTTC
CASSLGTSKYYEQFF
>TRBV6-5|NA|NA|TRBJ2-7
TGTGCCAGCAGTTACGGGGGAGATTGGGAGCAGTACTTC
CASSYGGDWEQYF
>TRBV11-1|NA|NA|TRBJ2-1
TGTGCCAGCAGCCCAAATTTAGCGGATGAGCAGTTCTTC
CASSPNLADEQFF
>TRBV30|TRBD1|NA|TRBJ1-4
TGTGCCTGGAGTGGATCTACAGGGGGTGAGGAAAAACTGTTTTTT
CAWSGSTGGEEKLFF
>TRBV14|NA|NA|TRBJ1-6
TGTGCCAGCAGCTCATTCGGGAGCTCACCCCTCCACTTT
CASSSFGSSPLHF
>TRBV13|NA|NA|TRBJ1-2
TGTGCCAGCAGCTTAGAAGGGGTCGGGTTTGGCTACACCTTC
CASSLEGVGFGYTF
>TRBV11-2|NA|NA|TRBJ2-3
TGTGCCAGCAGCTTAGGGGATACGCAGTATTTT
CASSLGDTQYF
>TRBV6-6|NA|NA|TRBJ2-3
TGTGCCAGCAGTTACTACAGATCTAGCACAGATACGCAGTATTTT
CASSYYRSSTDTQYF
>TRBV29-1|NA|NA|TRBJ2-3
TGCAGCGTGGCTGGTTTAAGAACAGATACGCAGTATTTT
CSVAGLRTDTQYF
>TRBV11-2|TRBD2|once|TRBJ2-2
TGTGCCAGCAGGTCACCCGGGACTAGCGGGAGCGGGGAGCTGTTTTTT
CASRSPGTSGSGELFF
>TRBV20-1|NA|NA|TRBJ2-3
TGCAGTGCTAGAGTTGGGGATACGCAGTATTTT
CSARVGDTQYF